This T cell receptor beta chain emerged from a study of blood T cell repertoires in COVID-19. In the study overall: PBMCs, B-cell-depleted T cells, or T cells were the source of the cDNA or gDNA that made up the material.

V was shortened by 2 bases and J by 7 bases, with 14 bases between the two germline ends. CDR1 and CDR2 (germline): SQVTM, ANQGSEA. This CDR3 is 13 amino acids long. Original processing notes: How many nucleated cells were present was estimated from reference gene primer amplification. Produced via immunoSEQ multiplex PCR; TCRdb's table is partial and in-frame only. D and trimming were read from the DNA, whereas the V and J calls and clone size are those reported in that table. The sample yields tens of thousands of clones, roughly nine tenths seen once. The material sequenced was peripheral blood. The chain employs TRBV29-1 and TRBJ1-1, with D perhaps matching TRBD1 (5 bases). The receptor was derived from a male donor with acute or convalescent COVID-19. CDR3 nucleotide sequence: TGCAGCGTTGAACTAGCGGGGGGGGTTGAAGCTTTCTTT. Protein product: CSVELAGGVEAFF.